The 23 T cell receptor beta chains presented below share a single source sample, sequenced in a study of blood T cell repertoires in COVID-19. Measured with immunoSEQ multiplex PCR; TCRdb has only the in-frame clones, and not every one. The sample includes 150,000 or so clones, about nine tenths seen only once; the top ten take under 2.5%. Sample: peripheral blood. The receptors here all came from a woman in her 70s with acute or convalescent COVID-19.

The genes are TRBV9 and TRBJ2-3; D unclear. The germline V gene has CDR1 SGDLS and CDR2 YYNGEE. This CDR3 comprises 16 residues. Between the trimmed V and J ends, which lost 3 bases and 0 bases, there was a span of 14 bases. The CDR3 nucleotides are TGTGCCAGCAGCGCCGGGTTAAATCCTAGCACAGATACGCAGTATTTT. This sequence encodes CASSAGLNPSTDTQYF.

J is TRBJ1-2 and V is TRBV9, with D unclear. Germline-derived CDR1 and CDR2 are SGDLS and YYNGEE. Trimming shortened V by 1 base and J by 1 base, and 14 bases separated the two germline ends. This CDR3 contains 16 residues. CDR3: CASSVSHLRYNYGYTF. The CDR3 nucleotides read TGTGCCAGCAGCGTATCTCATCTACGGTATAACTATGGCTACACCTTC.

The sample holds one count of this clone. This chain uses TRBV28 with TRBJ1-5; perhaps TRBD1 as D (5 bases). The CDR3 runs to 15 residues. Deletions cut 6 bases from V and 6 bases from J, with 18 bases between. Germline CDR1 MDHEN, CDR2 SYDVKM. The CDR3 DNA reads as TGTGCCAGCAGGGACGAATCAGGGAGGGGTCAGCCCCAGCATTTT. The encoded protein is CASRDESGRGQPQHF.

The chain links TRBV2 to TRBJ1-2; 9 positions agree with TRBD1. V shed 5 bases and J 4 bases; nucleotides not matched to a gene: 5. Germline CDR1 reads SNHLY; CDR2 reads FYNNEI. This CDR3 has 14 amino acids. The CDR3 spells CASSSTGGSYGYTF. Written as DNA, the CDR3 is TGTGCCAGCAGTTCGACAGGGGGTTCCTATGGCTACACCTTC.

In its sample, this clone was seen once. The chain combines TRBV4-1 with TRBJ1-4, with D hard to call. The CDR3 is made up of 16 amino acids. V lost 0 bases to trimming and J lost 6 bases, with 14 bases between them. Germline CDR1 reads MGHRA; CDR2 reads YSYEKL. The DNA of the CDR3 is TGCGCCAGCAGCCAAGACCCGGCGGGTCTCCATGAAAAACTGTTTTTT. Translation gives CASSQDPAGLHEKLFF.

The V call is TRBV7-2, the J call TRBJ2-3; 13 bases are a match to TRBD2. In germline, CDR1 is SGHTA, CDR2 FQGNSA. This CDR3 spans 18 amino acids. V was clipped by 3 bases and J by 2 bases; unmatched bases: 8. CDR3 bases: TGTGCCAGCAGCTTTAGACTAGCGGGGGGTACTTTCACAGATACGCAGTATTTT. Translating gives CASSFRLAGGTFTDTQYF.

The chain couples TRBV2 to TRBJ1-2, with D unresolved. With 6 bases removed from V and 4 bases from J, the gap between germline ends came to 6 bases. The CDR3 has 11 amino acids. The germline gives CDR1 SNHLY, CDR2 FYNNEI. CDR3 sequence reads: CASRRTYGYTF. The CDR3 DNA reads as TGTGCCAGCAGGCGAACCTATGGCTACACCTTC.

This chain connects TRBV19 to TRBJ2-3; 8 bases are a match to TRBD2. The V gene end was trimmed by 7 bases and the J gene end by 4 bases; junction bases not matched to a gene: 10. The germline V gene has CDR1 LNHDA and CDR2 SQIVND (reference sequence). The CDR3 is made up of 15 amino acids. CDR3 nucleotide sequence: TGTGCCAGTACTACACCGGGAGGGGGTGCAGATACGCAGTATTTT. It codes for CASTTPGGGADTQYF.

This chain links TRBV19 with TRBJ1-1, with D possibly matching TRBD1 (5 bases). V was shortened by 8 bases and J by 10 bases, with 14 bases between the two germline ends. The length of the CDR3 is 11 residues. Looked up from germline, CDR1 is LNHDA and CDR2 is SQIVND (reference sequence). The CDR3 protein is CASGAKGVAFF. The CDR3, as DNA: TGTGCCAGTGGGGCCAAAGGGGTAGCTTTCTTT. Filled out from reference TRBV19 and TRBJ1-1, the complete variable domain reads DGGITQSPKYLFRKEGQNVTLSCEQNLNHDAMYWYRQDPGQGLRLIYYSQIVNDFQKGDIAEGYSVSREKKESFPLTVTSAQKNPTAFYLCASGAKGVAFFGQGTRLTVV.

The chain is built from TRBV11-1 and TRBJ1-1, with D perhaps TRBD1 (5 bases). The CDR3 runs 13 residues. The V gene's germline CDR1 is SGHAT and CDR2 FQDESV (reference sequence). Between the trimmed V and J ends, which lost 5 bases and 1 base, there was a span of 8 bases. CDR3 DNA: TGTGCCAGCAGCCTGGGGGGGAACACTGAAGCTTTCTTT. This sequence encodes CASSLGGNTEAFF.

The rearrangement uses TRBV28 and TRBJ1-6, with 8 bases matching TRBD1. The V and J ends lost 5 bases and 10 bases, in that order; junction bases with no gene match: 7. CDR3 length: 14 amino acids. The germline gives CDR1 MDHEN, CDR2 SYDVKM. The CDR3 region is CASSPGQGASPLHF. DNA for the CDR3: TGTGCCAGCAGTCCCGGGCAGGGGGCATCACCCCTCCACTTT.

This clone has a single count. The CDR3 nucleotides read TGTGCCACCGCGGCGGGGAGGAGGACAGATACGCAGTATTTT. Translated, it gives CATAAGRRTDTQYF. The chain carries TRBV19 and TRBJ2-3; weak D call: TRBD2 (6 bases). This CDR3 contains 14 residues. Germline V gives CDR1 LNHDA, CDR2 SQIVND (reference sequence). V shed 10 bases and J shed 3 bases, with 17 bases lying between them.

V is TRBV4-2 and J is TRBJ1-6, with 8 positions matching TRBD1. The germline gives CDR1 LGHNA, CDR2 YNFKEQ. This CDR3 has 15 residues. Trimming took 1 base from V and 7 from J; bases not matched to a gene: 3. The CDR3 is CASSQGTGYNSPLHF. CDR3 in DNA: TGTGCCAGCAGCCAAGGGACAGGGTACAATTCACCCCTCCACTTT.

CDR3 sequence reads: CASSPRGQGIAEAFF. CDR3 coding DNA: TGTGCCAGCAGCCCCCGGGGACAGGGAATAGCTGAAGCTTTCTTT. The rearrangement joins TRBV7-9 to TRBJ1-1; 9 nucleotides agree with TRBD1. The V and J ends lost 5 bases and 6 bases, in that order; junction bases with no gene match: 10. Germline assignment: CDR1 SEHNR and CDR2 FQNEAQ (reference sequence). The CDR3 is 15 residues long.

The CDR3 is CASNEVNEKLFF. DNA of the CDR3: TGTGCCAGCAATGAGGTGAATGAAAAACTGTTTTTT. The chain carries TRBV28 and TRBJ1-4; D not resolved. Trimming removed 7 bases from V and 5 bases from J, with 8 bases in between. The CDR3 contains 12 residues. Germline loops: CDR1 MDHEN, CDR2 SYDVKM.

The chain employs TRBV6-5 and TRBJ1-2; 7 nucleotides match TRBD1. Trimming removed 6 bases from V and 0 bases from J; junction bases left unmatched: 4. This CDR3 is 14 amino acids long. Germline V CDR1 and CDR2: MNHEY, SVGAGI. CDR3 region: CASSNRGSNYGYTF. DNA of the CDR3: TGTGCCAGCAGCAACAGGGGATCTAACTATGGCTACACCTTC.

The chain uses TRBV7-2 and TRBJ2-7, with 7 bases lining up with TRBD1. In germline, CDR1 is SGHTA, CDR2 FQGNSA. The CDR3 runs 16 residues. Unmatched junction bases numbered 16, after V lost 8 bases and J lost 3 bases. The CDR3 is CASSLSGDRDSYEQYV. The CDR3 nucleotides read TGTGCCAGCTCACTTAGTGGGGACCGGGACAGCTACGAGCAGTACGTC.

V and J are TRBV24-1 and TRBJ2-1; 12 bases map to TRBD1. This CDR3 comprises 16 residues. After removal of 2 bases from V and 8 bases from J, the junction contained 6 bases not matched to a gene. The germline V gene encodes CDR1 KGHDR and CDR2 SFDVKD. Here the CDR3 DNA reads TGTGCCACCAGTGATTGGGGACAGGGGGCATCGGATGAGCAGTTCTTC. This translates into CATSDWGQGASDEQFF.

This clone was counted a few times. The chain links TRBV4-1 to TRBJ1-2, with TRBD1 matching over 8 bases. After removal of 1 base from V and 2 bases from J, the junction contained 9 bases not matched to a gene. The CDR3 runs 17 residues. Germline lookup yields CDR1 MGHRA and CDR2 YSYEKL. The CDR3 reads CASSQGRWGQENYGYTF. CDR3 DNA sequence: TGCGCCAGCAGCCAAGGGAGATGGGGACAGGAGAACTATGGCTACACCTTC.

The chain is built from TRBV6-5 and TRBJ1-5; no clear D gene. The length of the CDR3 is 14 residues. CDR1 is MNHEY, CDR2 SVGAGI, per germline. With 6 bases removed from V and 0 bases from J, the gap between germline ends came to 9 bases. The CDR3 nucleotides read TGTGCCAGCAGCCGGAGTGATAGCAATCAGCCCCAGCATTTT. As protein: CASSRSDSNQPQHF.

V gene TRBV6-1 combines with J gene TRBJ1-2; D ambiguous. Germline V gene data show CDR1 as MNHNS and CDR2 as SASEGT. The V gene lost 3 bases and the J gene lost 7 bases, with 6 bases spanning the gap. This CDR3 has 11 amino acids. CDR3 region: CASSERGGYTF. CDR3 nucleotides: TGTGCCAGCAGTGAGCGGGGTGGCTACACCTTC.

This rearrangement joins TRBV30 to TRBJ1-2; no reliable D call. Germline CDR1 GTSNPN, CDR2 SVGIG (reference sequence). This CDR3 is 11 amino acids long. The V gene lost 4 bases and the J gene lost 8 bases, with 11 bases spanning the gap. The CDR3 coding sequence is TGTGCCTGGACGACTCGGGTCGGCTACACCTTC. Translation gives CAWTTRVGYTF.

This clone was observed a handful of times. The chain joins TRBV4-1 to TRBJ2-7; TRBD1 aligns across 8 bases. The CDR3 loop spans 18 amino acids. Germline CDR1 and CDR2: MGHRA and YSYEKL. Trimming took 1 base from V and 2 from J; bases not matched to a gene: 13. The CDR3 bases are TGCGCCAGCAGCCAAGGGTTAGGAGGGGACAGGACCCCCTACGAGCAGTACTTC. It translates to CASSQGLGGDRTPYEQYF.